This TCR beta chain was documented in a study of cytomegalovirus exposure and HLA in healthy donors. General observations from the study: Associated with HLA alleles at 0.05 false discovery rate in a later analysis were some 16,000 TCR beta sequences. Links to common viral pathogens appeared, in a later analysis, for several of the most significant clusters. In an earlier analysis, most TCR beta V segments were productive about 87% or about 30% of the time.

Comments on this clone: The target antigen is unknown.

PCR employed 60 Vbeta and 13 Jbeta primers. Measured with immunoSEQ multiplex PCR; TCRdb has only the in-frame clones, and not every one. The listing records about 88,000 clones. Germline V CDR1 and CDR2: SNHLY, FYNNEI. The CDR3 is 15 amino acids. Trimming removed 3 bases at V and 6 bases at J, with 15 bases between. Sample: PBMCs. V gene TRBV2 combines with J gene TRBJ1-5, with a weak D call TRBD1 (6 bases). The sequence was obtained from a girl aged 10 to 17 in good health and CMV-seropositive. CDR3 residues: CASSDWAGVVQPQHF. Here the CDR3 DNA reads TGTGCCAGCAGTGATTGGGCAGGGGTAGTTCAGCCCCAGCATTTT.